A single sample is the source of the 27 T cell receptor beta chains below, sequenced in a study of T cell responses to AZD1222 COVID-19 vaccine. Sequencing was performed with immunoSEQ multiplex PCR; in TCRdb, only in-frame clones are kept and a portion is missing. Here the sample spans tens of thousands of clones, 80% being singletons. The sequenced sample was peripheral blood, obtained on day 0 of AZD1222 vaccination. The source of these receptors is an adult in good health.

This sequence joins TRBV6-2 or TRBV6-3 and TRBJ2-7; the D gene is possibly TRBD2 (7 bases). This CDR3 region has 18 residues. V was clipped by 2 bases and J by 5 bases, with 25 bases between them. Germline CDR1 MNHEY, CDR2 SVGEGT. The CDR3 DNA reads as TGTGCCAGCAGTTACCCCCCGGCGGGGGCAGAGGGGTCCCACGAGCAGTACTTC. It codes for CASSYPPAGAEGSHEQYF.

The chain is built from TRBV12-3 or TRBV12-4 and TRBJ2-7, with 7 positions matching TRBD2. Trimming removed 5 bases from V and 0 bases from J; junction bases left unmatched: 1. The CDR3 is 13 amino acids. CDR3 in amino acids: CASSRGDSYEQYF. CDR3 bases: TGTGCCAGCAGTCGGGGGGACTCCTACGAGCAGTACTTC.

This clone has a handful of counts. The J gene is TRBJ2-1, the V gene TRBV7-7, with D tentatively TRBD1 or TRBD2 (5 bases each). Between the trimmed V and J ends, which lost 5 bases and 6 bases, there was a span of 14 bases. The CDR3 spans 14 residues. Looked up from germline, CDR1 is SSHAT and CDR2 is FNYEAQ (reference sequence). The CDR3 DNA follows: TGTGCCAGCAGCACCTCGGGACCCCTCAATGAGCAGTTCTTC. It codes for CASSTSGPLNEQFF. The variable domain in full, with the rest retrieved from reference TRBV7-7 and TRBJ2-1, is GAGVSQSPRYKVTKRGQDVTLRCDPISSHATLYWYQQALGQGPEFLTYFNYEAQPDKSGLPSDRFSAERPEGSISTLTIQRTEQRDSAMYRCASSTSGPLNEQFFGPGTRLTVL.

The V gene is TRBV7-2, the J gene TRBJ2-7, with 8 bases matching TRBD2. Unmatched junction bases numbered 7, after V lost 2 bases and J lost 4 bases. The CDR3 has 15 residues. The germline gives CDR1 SGHTA, CDR2 FQGNSA. CDR3 loop: CASSLKQLAVYEQYF. The CDR3 DNA follows: TGTGCCAGCAGCTTAAAACAACTAGCGGTATACGAGCAGTACTTC.

The chain joins TRBV18 to TRBJ1-2; 7 nucleotides match TRBD1. The ends lost 4 bases at V and 4 bases at J; junction bases unmatched: 9. The CDR3 is made up of 15 amino acids. Germline loops: CDR1 KGHSH, CDR2 LQKENI. CDR3 bases: TGTGCCAGCTCACGAGCGCAGGGGGGCACCTATGGCTACACCTTC. Protein: CASSRAQGGTYGYTF.

This clone was seen once. The genes are TRBV19 and TRBJ1-2; a possible D gene is TRBD1 (6 bases). Germline V gene lookup returns CDR1 LNHDA and CDR2 SQIVND (reference sequence). Trimming removed 5 bases at V and 2 bases at J, with 12 bases between. This CDR3 comprises 14 residues. The CDR3 region has the DNA TGTGCCAGTAGTGGCGGACAGATAAACTATGGCTACACCTTC. It translates to CASSGGQINYGYTF. The full variable domain, completed using reference TRBV19 and TRBJ1-2, is DGGITQSPKYLFRKEGQNVTLSCEQNLNHDAMYWYRQDPGQGLRLIYYSQIVNDFQKGDIAEGYSVSREKKESFPLTVTSAQKNPTAFYLCASSGGQINYGYTFGSGTRLTVV.

The rearrangement joins TRBV5-1 to TRBJ1-3; no clear D. The CDR3 has 16 amino acids. Germline CDR1 is SGHRS and CDR2 is YFSETQ. V gave up 3 bases and J gave up 0 bases, with 13 bases separating them. This chain's CDR3 is CASSSAGRNSGNTIYF. The DNA of the CDR3 is TGCGCCAGCAGCTCAGCCGGCCGCAACTCTGGAAACACCATATATTTT.

The rearrangement joins TRBV10-2 to TRBJ2-3; 7 bases align to TRBD2. Trimming at V came to 7 bases and at J to 6 bases, leaving 4 bases not matched to a gene. This CDR3 is built from 12 residues. The germline gives CDR1 WSHSY, CDR2 SAAADI. The CDR3 DNA reads TGCGCCAGCACTTTTAGCGGGGATACGCAGTATTTT. Translated: CASTFSGDTQYF.

The chain has TRBV6-5 and TRBJ2-1, with 7 bases that match TRBD2. This CDR3 has 13 amino acids. Germline values: CDR1 MNHEY, CDR2 SVGAGI. Losses at the gene ends were 5 bases for V and 3 bases for J; bases not matched to a gene: 1. CDR3 bases: TGTGCCAGCAGTAGGGAGGGCTACAATGAGCAGTTCTTC. It yields the protein CASSREGYNEQFF.

In this sample, this clone turned up once. The chain joins TRBV29-1 to TRBJ2-5, with 12 bases fitting TRBD2. The CDR3 contains 15 residues. Unmatched junction bases numbered 6, after V lost 3 bases and J lost 4 bases. The germline V gene encodes CDR1 SQVTM and CDR2 ANQGSEA. In DNA, the CDR3 is TGCAGCGTTGAGGCTAGCGGGGGGGCCAGAGAGACCCAGTACTTC. This gives the protein CSVEASGGARETQYF.

This sequence joins TRBV11-3 and TRBJ2-5, with a weak D call TRBD2 (6 bases). CDR3 length: 12 amino acids. Germline V CDR1 and CDR2: SGHNT, YENEEA. Between the trimmed V and J ends, which lost 6 bases and 5 bases, there was a span of 10 bases. Written as DNA, the CDR3 is TGTGCCAGCAGTCGCGCGGGGGAGACCCAGTACTTC. It specifies CASSRAGETQYF.

The chain couples TRBV7-8 to TRBJ1-5; D remains ambiguous. Trimming pared 5 bases from V and 1 base from J, leaving 12 bases between. This CDR3 spans 15 amino acids. Germline CDR1 is SGHVS and CDR2 is FQNEAQ. The CDR3 DNA reads as TGTGCCAGCAGCCCAAGTCTTCGGAGCAATCAGCCCCAGCATTTT. Encoded protein: CASSPSLRSNQPQHF.

This clone was seen a few times. The chain couples TRBV24-1 to TRBJ1-2, with D possibly TRBD1 on 6 matching bases. The V and J ends lost 3 bases and 4 bases respectively, with 14 bases between them. CDR1 and CDR2 from the germline V gene are KGHDR and SFDVKD. The CDR3 sequence is 15 residues long. This CDR3 is CATSDTGTVSYGYTF. CDR3 nucleotides: TGTGCCACCAGTGATACAGGGACGGTTAGCTATGGCTACACCTTC.

The chain combines TRBV27 with TRBJ1-1; 7 bases match TRBD1. The trim removed 4 bases at V and 3 bases at J, leaving 11 bases unmatched. The CDR3 has 16 amino acids. Germline CDR1 is MNHEY and CDR2 is SMNVEV (reference sequence). The CDR3 protein is CASSSRPTGTDTEAFF. The CDR3 DNA is TGTGCCAGCAGTTCTCGTCCGACAGGGACCGACACTGAAGCTTTCTTT.

V gene TRBV9 combines with J gene TRBJ2-3; a possible D gene is TRBD2 (5 bases). Germline V CDR1 and CDR2: SGDLS, YYNGEE. Trimming stripped 4 bases from V and 1 base from J, with 25 bases between. This CDR3 is 19 amino acids long. This CDR3 is CASSSQEVASNLRTDTQYF. The DNA of the CDR3 is TGTGCCAGCAGCTCCCAGGAGGTAGCATCGAACCTTCGCACAGATACGCAGTATTTT.

This clone was detected only a few times. The chain employs TRBV28 and TRBJ1-4; 7 nucleotides match TRBD1. The CDR3 totals 14 residues. Germline V CDR1 and CDR2: MDHEN, SYDVKM. The junction had 5 bases not matched to a gene; V was cut back by 2 bases and J by 8 bases. This chain's CDR3 is CASSLGRGWEKLFF. The CDR3 DNA reads TGTGCCAGCAGTTTAGGCAGGGGGTGGGAAAAACTGTTTTTT. The whole variable domain, filled in from reference TRBV28 and TRBJ1-4, reads DVKVTQSSRYLVKRTGEKVFLECVQDMDHENMFWYRQDPGLGLRLIYFSYDVKMKEKGDIPEGYSVSREKKERFSLILESASTNQTSMYLCASSLGRGWEKLFFGSGTQLSVL.

The chain has TRBV18 and TRBJ1-1; TRBD1 matches 9 bases. Unmatched junction bases numbered 5, after V lost 2 bases and J lost 10 bases. The CDR3 extends over 13 amino acids. Germline-derived CDR1 and CDR2 are KGHSH and LQKENI. CDR3 DNA: TGTGCCAGCTCACCATCAGACAGGGGGGGAGCTTTCTTT. Protein sequence: CASSPSDRGGAFF.

This clone came up a few times. This sequence joins TRBV7-8 and TRBJ2-7; D not resolved. CDR3 length: 15 amino acids. CDR1 is SGHVS, CDR2 FQNEAQ, per germline. V lost 1 base, J lost 0 bases, and 10 bases lay in between. The CDR3 DNA reads TGTGCCAGCAGCTTAGAGGTCGCGTCCTCCTACGAGCAGTACTTC. This encodes CASSLEVASSYEQYF.

V and J are TRBV11-2 and TRBJ2-5, with unresolved D. Between the trimmed V and J ends, which lost 5 bases and 10 bases, there was a span of 11 bases. This CDR3 comprises 11 residues. Germline V gene data show CDR1 as SGHAT and CDR2 as FQNNGV. The CDR3 here is CASSPHRDQYF. The CDR3 DNA sequence: TGTGCCAGCAGCCCCCATCGAGACCAGTACTTC.

In this sample, this clone turned up once. The chain uses TRBV9 and TRBJ1-5; maybe TRBD1 (5 bases). CDR1 is SGDLS, CDR2 YYNGEE, per germline. V lost 0 bases, J lost 0 bases, and 13 bases lay in between. The CDR3 covers 17 residues. This CDR3 reads CASSVERRGYSNQPQHF. As DNA, the CDR3 is TGTGCCAGCAGCGTAGAGAGGAGGGGTTATAGCAATCAGCCCCAGCATTTT.

The chain couples TRBV6-5 to TRBJ2-2; TRBD1 might be the D (6 bases). Germline CDR1 is MNHEY and CDR2 is SVGAGI. V was trimmed by 6 bases and J by 2 bases, leaving 13 bases between them. The CDR3 is made up of 15 amino acids. This CDR3 reads CASSAGTTNTGELFF. For the CDR3, the DNA is TGTGCCAGCAGCGCCGGGACAACTAACACCGGGGAGCTGTTTTTT.

This clone was seen more than once but under ten times. The rearrangement links TRBV6-5 to TRBJ1-1; D possibly corresponds to TRBD1 (5 bases). This CDR3 contains 14 residues. V lost 6 bases and J 1 base, leaving 12 bases between the germline ends. Germline loops: CDR1 MNHEY, CDR2 SVGAGI. The DNA of the CDR3 is TGTGCCAGCAGCCTGACAGAGTGGAACACTGAAGCTTTCTTT. As protein: CASSLTEWNTEAFF.

CDR3 amino acids: CASSLETGVNSPLHF. CDR3 coding DNA: TGCGCCAGCAGCTTGGAGACAGGGGTTAATTCACCCCTCCACTTT. The chain couples TRBV5-1 to TRBJ1-6; 8 nucleotides agree with TRBD1. In germline, CDR1 is SGHRS, CDR2 YFSETQ. V was pared by 0 bases and J by 6 bases, with 2 bases of the junction left unmatched. The CDR3 consists of 15 residues. Variable domain in full (rest from reference TRBV5-1 and TRBJ1-6): KAGVTQTPRYLIKTRGQQVTLSCSPISGHRSVSWYQQTPGQGLQFLFEYFSETQRNKGNFPGRFSGRQFSNSRSEMNVSTLELGDSALYLCASSLETGVNSPLHFGNGTRLTVT.

V gene TRBV15 combines with J gene TRBJ2-3, with D perhaps matching TRBD2 (5 bases). Trimming removed 0 bases at V and 4 bases at J, with 11 bases between. This CDR3 is 15 amino acids long. Germline V lookup: CDR1 LNHNV, CDR2 YYDKDF (reference sequence). The CDR3 protein is CATSRDLKLADTQYF. CDR3 sequence (DNA): TGTGCCACCAGCAGAGATCTCAAACTAGCAGATACGCAGTATTTT.

The gene calls are TRBV9 and TRBJ2-3; D gene ambiguous. The V and J ends lost 0 bases and 2 bases respectively, with 4 bases between them. This CDR3 comprises 13 residues. Germline loops: CDR1 SGDLS, CDR2 YYNGEE. The CDR3, as DNA: TGTGCCAGCAGCGTAGCCACCACAGATACGCAGTATTTT. It encodes CASSVATTDTQYF.

The chain is built from TRBV5-6 and TRBJ2-4; D possibly corresponds to TRBD1 (6 bases). This CDR3 contains 15 residues. Per the germline V gene, CDR1 is SGHDT and CDR2 is YYEEEE. V lost 3 bases, J lost 7 bases, and 17 bases lay in between. The CDR3 DNA is TGTGCCAGCAGCTCGGACAGCTCCTCGGCGAACATTCAGTACTTC. Translated, it gives CASSSDSSSANIQYF.

The V call is TRBV1, the J call TRBJ2-1; the table names TRBD2, a call not compared with the DNA. TRBV1 is deemed a pseudogene. The CDR3 has 17 amino acids. The CDR3 sequence is CTSSQGRSGPRGNEQFF. In nucleotides, the CDR3 is TGCACCAGCAGCCAAGGACGTAGCGGCCCACGGGGCAATGAGCAGTTCTTC.